The rows below give T cell receptor beta chains drawn from one sample of a study of cytomegalovirus exposure and HLA in healthy donors. The repertoire was sequenced with immunoSEQ multiplex PCR; TCRdb's copy has only in-frame clones and lacks some. The data show some 140,000 clones, 60% to 80% seen once. Sequencing used PBMCs. These receptor sequences come from a male donor in good health and CMV-seronegative. The CDR3 runs from the conserved cysteine through the conserved F or W. D genes are given only for firm matches. A row's size may be missing; if present it is once, few, many or a size class.

CASSRELAGLYNEQFF	TGTGCCAGCAGCCGCGAACTAGCGGGGCTTTACAATGAGCAGTTCTTC	.	TRBD2	TRBV7-3	TRBJ2-1
CASSLAGGDEAFF	TGTGCCAGCAGCTTAGCGGGGGGGGATGAAGCTTTCTTT	.	.	TRBV7-9	TRBJ1-1
CASSPTGGYEQFF	TGTGCCAGCTCACCGACAGGGGGCTATGAGCAGTTCTTC	.	TRBD1	TRBV18	TRBJ2-1
CASSERQPNTGELFF	TGTGCCAGCAGTGAGAGACAACCGAACACCGGGGAGCTGTTTTTT	.	.	TRBV2	TRBJ2-2
CAWRGLAGIFQETQYF	TGTGCCTGGAGGGGGCTAGCGGGGATATTCCAAGAGACCCAGTACTTC	.	TRBD2	TRBV30	TRBJ2-5
CASSLGVGDTLNYGYTF	TGTGCCAGCAGCTTAGGGGTGGGGGACACCCTGAACTATGGCTACACCTTC	once	.	TRBV7-9	TRBJ1-2
CASSAPGQGWADTQYF	TGCGCCAGCAGTGCACCGGGACAGGGGTGGGCAGATACGCAGTATTTT	.	TRBD1	TRBV10-1	TRBJ2-3
CASSQGWDGAWDEKLFF	TGTGCCAGCAGCCAAGGGTGGGATGGGGCATGGGATGAAAAACTGTTTTTT	.	.	TRBV4-2	TRBJ1-4
CAWSPSGDTQYF	TGTGCCTGGAGCCCCAGCGGGGATACGCAGTATTTT	.	.	TRBV30	TRBJ2-3
CAWSVQGRRDIQYF	TGTGCCTGGAGTGTACAGGGTAGGAGAGACATTCAGTACTTC	few	.	TRBV30	TRBJ2-4
CASSSQGSTEAFF	TGTGCCAGCAGCTCTCAGGGGTCCACTGAAGCTTTCTTT	.	.	TRBV7-3	TRBJ1-1
CARSPTSGGDTGELFF	TGTGCCAGAAGCCCCACTAGCGGGGGGGACACCGGGGAGCTGTTTTTT	.	TRBD2	TRBV5-3	TRBJ2-2
CASSTGTITYEQYF	TGTGCCAGCAGCACTGGGACTATTACCTACGAGCAGTACTTC	once	TRBD2	TRBV5-4	TRBJ2-7